A selection of T cell receptor beta chains follows, all from one sample in a study of blood T cell repertoires in COVID-19. Assay: immunoSEQ multiplex PCR; the TCRdb copy retains only in-frame clones and omits some. The data hold approximately 99,000 clones, with around 84% observed a single time. Material for sequencing was peripheral blood. These receptors were collected from a man in his 70s with active or convalescent COVID-19. Each CDR3 is given with its conserved first and last residue. The order of the fields is CDR3 DNA, CDR3 protein, V gene, J gene, D gene, clone size. D genes are given only for firm matches. Not every row has a clone size; where given, it reads once, few, many or a size class.

DNA: TGTGCCAGCTCACCACCCGGGGAGACCCAGTACTTC
CDR3: CASSPPGETQYF
V: TRBV18
J: TRBJ2-5
D: NA
size: once

DNA: TGTGCCAGCAGCAATTCCGGGACTGGATATATGCAGTTCTTC
CDR3: CASSNSGTGYMQFF
V: TRBV7-9
J: TRBJ2-1
D: NA
size: NA

DNA: TGTGCCTGGAGGACAGGGGTTGCCGGGGAGCTGTTTTTT
CDR3: CAWRTGVAGELFF
V: TRBV30
J: TRBJ2-2
D: TRBD1
size: NA

DNA: TGTGCCAGCAGCTCCGGGACAGGGTACCACGAGCAGTACTTC
CDR3: CASSSGTGYHEQYF
V: TRBV11-1
J: TRBJ2-7
D: TRBD1
size: NA

DNA: TGTGCCAGCCTAGACAGGGGGATTTCCTACGAGCAGTACTTC
CDR3: CASLDRGISYEQYF
V: TRBV6-5
J: TRBJ2-7
D: TRBD1
size: NA

DNA: TGTGCCAGCAGCTTAGCGGGCGGGAACGTAGGTTCACCCCTCCACTTT
CDR3: CASSLAGGNVGSPLHF
V: TRBV7-8
J: TRBJ1-6
D: NA
size: few

DNA: TGTGCCAGCAGTTTAATGGCTAGCGGAGGCACAGATACGCAGTATTTT
CDR3: CASSLMASGGTDTQYF
V: TRBV28
J: TRBJ2-3
D: TRBD2
size: NA

DNA: TGTGCCAGCAGCCCATTAAGCGGGGGGGCAGATGAGCAGTTCTTC
CDR3: CASSPLSGGADEQFF
V: TRBV11-2
J: TRBJ2-1
D: TRBD2
size: NA

DNA: TGTGCCAGCAGCCAATTCACAGGGGGGATAAATGGAAACACCATATATTTT
CDR3: CASSQFTGGINGNTIYF
V: TRBV3-1/TRBV3-2
J: TRBJ1-3
D: TRBD1
size: NA

DNA: TGTGCCAGCAGTGAGGATGAGCGGGGAAAAAAAGAGACCCAGTACTTC
CDR3: CASSEDERGKKETQYF
V: TRBV2
J: TRBJ2-5
D: TRBD2
size: NA

DNA: TGTGCCAGCAGTCTGCAGGGTAATCAGCCCCAGCATTTT
CDR3: CASSLQGNQPQHF
V: TRBV5-5
J: TRBJ1-5
D: NA
size: once

DNA: TGTGCCAGCAGCCCCAGACAGGGGGCTAACTATGGCTACACCTTC
CDR3: CASSPRQGANYGYTF
V: TRBV7-2
J: TRBJ1-2
D: TRBD1
size: NA

DNA: TGCGCCAGCAGCTTCGAGACGGGTAGCAATCAGCCCCAGCATTTT
CDR3: CASSFETGSNQPQHF
V: TRBV5-1
J: TRBJ1-5
D: NA
size: NA

DNA: TGTGCCAGCAGCTTGAGGAGTTACACTGAAGCTTTCTTT
CDR3: CASSLRSYTEAFF
V: TRBV11-2
J: TRBJ1-1
D: NA
size: NA

DNA: TGTGCCAGCAGGCGGAACACTGAAGCTTTCTTT
CDR3: CASRRNTEAFF
V: TRBV12-3/TRBV12-4
J: TRBJ1-1
D: NA
size: NA

DNA: TGTGCCAGCAGTTTATTACAGGGAGCGGGGGGCTACACCTTC
CDR3: CASSLLQGAGGYTF
V: TRBV27
J: TRBJ1-2
D: NA
size: NA

DNA: TGTGCCAGCAACCCGGGACACCCCGCTGATACGCAGTATTTT
CDR3: CASNPGHPADTQYF
V: TRBV6-1
J: TRBJ2-3
D: NA
size: NA

DNA: TGTGCCAGCAGTGAAGTCCTACAGGGGGCTAGGACTGAAGCTTTCTTT
CDR3: CASSEVLQGARTEAFF
V: TRBV6-1
J: TRBJ1-1
D: TRBD1
size: NA

DNA: TGTGCCAGTAGTATGGTAGGGGGCACTGAAGCTTTCTTT
CDR3: CASSMVGGTEAFF
V: TRBV19
J: TRBJ1-1
D: NA
size: NA

DNA: TGCAGTGCTAGTTTTGGAGGCGAAAAACTGTTTTTT
CDR3: CSASFGGEKLFF
V: TRBV20-1
J: TRBJ1-4
D: NA
size: NA

DNA: TGTGCCAGCGGAGGACAGTGGGCCAACGTCCTGACTTTC
CDR3: CASGGQWANVLTF
V: TRBV2
J: TRBJ2-6
D: NA
size: NA

DNA: TGTGCCAGCTCACCACAGAGCTACGAGCAGTACTTC
CDR3: CASSPQSYEQYF
V: TRBV18
J: TRBJ2-7
D: NA
size: NA

DNA: TGTGCCAGTAGTATAGTAATTAAGGGAGGGCGGGAGACCCAGTACTTC
CDR3: CASSIVIKGGRETQYF
V: TRBV19
J: TRBJ2-5
D: TRBD2
size: few

DNA: TGCGCCAGCAGCTTCACAGGCGGCGAGCAGTACTTC
CDR3: CASSFTGGEQYF
V: TRBV5-1
J: TRBJ2-7
D: NA
size: NA

DNA: TGTGCCAGCACCAATGGGGGGGGTAATGAGCAGTTCTTC
CDR3: CASTNGGGNEQFF
V: TRBV12-3/TRBV12-4
J: TRBJ2-1
D: TRBD2
size: NA

DNA: TGTGCCATCAGTGAGTACAGGGGGTTCACTGAAGCTTTCTTT
CDR3: CAISEYRGFTEAFF
V: TRBV10-3
J: TRBJ1-1
D: TRBD1
size: NA

DNA: TGTGCCAGCAGCTCTCTAACTAATTCACCCCTCCACTTT
CDR3: CASSSLTNSPLHF
V: TRBV7-2
J: TRBJ1-6
D: NA
size: NA

DNA: TGTGCCAGCAGGGCCGCCGACAGGAGCTCCTACGAGCAGTACTTC
CDR3: CASRAADRSSYEQYF
V: TRBV6-6
J: TRBJ2-7
D: NA
size: once

DNA: TGTGCCATCAGTGAGTCAAGGACAGGAACGGGTGAAAAACTGTTTTTT
CDR3: CAISESRTGTGEKLFF
V: TRBV10-3
J: TRBJ1-4
D: TRBD1
size: NA